At least ten counts were recorded for the clone carrying this T cell receptor beta chain. Its target is not known. These data originate in a study of blood T cells in healthy people across ages. Study results and caveats: Researchers report that TCR beta diversity correlated strongly with naive T cell percentage.

Peripheral blood from each donor was collected in a volume of roughly 9.2 milliliters. V shed 4 bases and J 5 bases; nucleotides not matched to a gene: 11. Germline CDR1 and CDR2: SGHTA and FQGNSA. The CDR3 sequence is 16 residues long. Primed by a sample-barcoded 5' primer and a J-beta primer mix, a second PCR proceeded for about 6 to 11 cycles. Researchers report that a template-switch adaptor with 12 random nucleotides tagged each cDNA molecule. The yield of each sample was at least 2.5 million CDR3-containing paired-end reads. TCRdb re-called the 5' RACE reads through MiXCR, storing one row per CDR3 protein. The table lists approximately 1,000,000 distinct CDR3 sequences, around two fifths of them singletons.

This clonotype was sampled from a man younger than 35 in good health. Sequencing was performed on blood. This chain connects TRBV7-2 to TRBJ2-1; 7 bases agree with TRBD1. The CDR3 sequence: CASSSRLLTGNNEQFF. CDR3 coding DNA: TGTGCCAGCAGCTCCCGACTTTTGACAGGGAACAATGAGCAGTTCTTC.